This T cell receptor (beta chain) is drawn from a study of prognosis after radiotherapy for stage I lung cancer. Overall study context: Patients received 3 to 5 SBRT fractions with a biologically effective dose of at least 100 Gy. Regarding the study as a whole: Patients who went on to get distant metastases had lower Shannon entropy after stereotactic body radiation therapy. Unique TCR clone counts were lower following stereotactic body radiation therapy (median approximately 10,000 versus 7,000).

This clonotype was seen many times. Its target is not known. CDR1 LNHDA and CDR2 SQIVND come from the germline V gene (reference sequence). The CDR3 is 15 amino acids. V trimming: 6 bases; J trimming: 6 bases; junction bases outside the gene matches: 10. Two rounds of multiplex PCR amplified TCR beta CDR3 from genomic DNA. Specific primers for each TRBV and TRBJ gene were what first-round PCR used. TCRdb reprocessed the multiplex PCR reads with MiXCR, giving one entry per CDR3 protein. The repertoire includes 59,000 or so distinct CDR3 sequences, approximately 26% of them detected once, and around 8.1% sits in the top ten. There were no patients with prior chemotherapy, radiotherapy or other malignancies, and all were node-negative on CT and PET/CT.

This sequence joins TRBV19 and TRBJ1-5, with 8 bases matching TRBD1. The receptor was isolated from a donor over 45 with non-small cell lung cancer. This specimen consisted of PBMCs, obtained before or after stereotactic body radiation therapy (not recorded which). CDR3 residues: CASRSEGQGGQPQHF. The CDR3 nucleotides read TGTGCCAGTAGGTCCGAAGGACAGGGTGGTCAGCCCCAGCATTTT.